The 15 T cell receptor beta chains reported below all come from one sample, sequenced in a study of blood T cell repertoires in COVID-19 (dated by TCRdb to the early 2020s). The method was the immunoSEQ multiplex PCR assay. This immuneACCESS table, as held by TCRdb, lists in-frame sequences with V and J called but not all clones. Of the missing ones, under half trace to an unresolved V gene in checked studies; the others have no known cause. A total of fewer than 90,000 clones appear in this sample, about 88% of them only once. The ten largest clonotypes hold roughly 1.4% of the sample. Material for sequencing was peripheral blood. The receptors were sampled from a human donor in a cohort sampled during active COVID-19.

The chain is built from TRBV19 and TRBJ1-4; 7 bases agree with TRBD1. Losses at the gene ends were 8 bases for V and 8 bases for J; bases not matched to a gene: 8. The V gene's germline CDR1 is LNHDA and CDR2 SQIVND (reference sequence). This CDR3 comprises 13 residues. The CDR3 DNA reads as TGTGCCAGTTCGGTCCGAGGGGGCGAAAAACTGTTTTTT. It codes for CASSVRGGEKLFF.

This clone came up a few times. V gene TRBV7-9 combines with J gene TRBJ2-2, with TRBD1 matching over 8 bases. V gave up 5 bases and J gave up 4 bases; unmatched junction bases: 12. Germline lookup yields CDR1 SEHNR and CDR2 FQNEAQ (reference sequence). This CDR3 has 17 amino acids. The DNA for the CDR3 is TGTGCCAGCAGCGGCCTTCCGGGACAGGTTACCACCGGGGAGCTGTTTTTT. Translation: CASSGLPGQVTTGELFF.

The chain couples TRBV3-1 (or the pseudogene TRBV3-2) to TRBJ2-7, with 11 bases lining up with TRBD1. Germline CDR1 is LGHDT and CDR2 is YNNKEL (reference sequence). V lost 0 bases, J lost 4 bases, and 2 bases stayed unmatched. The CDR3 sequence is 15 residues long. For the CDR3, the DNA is TGTGCCAGCAGCCAAGAAGGGACAGGGGGTTACGAGCAGTACTTC. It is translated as CASSQEGTGGYEQYF.

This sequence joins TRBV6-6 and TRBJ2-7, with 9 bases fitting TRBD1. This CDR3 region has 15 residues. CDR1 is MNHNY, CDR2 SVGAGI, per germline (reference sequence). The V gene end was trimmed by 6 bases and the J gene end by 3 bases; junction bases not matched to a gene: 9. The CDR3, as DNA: TGTGCCAGCAGGGGACAGGGCCCCTACCACTACGAGCAGTACTTC. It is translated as CASRGQGPYHYEQYF.

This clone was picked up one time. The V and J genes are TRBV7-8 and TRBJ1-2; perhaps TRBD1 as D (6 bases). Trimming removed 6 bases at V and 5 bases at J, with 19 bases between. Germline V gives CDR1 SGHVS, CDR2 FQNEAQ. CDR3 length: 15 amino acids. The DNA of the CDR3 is TGTGCCAGCAGAGCAAAGGGGGACGGATCTTATGGCTACACCTTC. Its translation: CASRAKGDGSYGYTF.

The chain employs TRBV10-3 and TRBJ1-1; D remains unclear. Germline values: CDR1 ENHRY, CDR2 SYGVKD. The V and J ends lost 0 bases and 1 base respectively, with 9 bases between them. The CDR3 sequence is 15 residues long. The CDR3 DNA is TGTGCCATCAGTGAGTCTTTCTACGAGAACACTGAAGCTTTCTTT. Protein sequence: CAISESFYENTEAFF.

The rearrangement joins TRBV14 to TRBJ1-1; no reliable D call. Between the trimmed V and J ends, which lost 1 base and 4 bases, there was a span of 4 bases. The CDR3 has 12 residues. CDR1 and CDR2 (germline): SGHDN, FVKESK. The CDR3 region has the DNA TGTGCCAGCAGCCAAGTCTCCACTGAAGCTTTCTTT. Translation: CASSQVSTEAFF.

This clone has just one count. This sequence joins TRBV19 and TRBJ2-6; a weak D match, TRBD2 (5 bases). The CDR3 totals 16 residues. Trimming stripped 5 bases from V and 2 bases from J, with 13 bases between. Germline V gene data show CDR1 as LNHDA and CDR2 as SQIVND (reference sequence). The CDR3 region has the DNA TGTGCCAGTAGTCTCGGGGAAAGGGCTGGGGCCAACGTCCTGACTTTC. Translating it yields CASSLGERAGANVLTF.

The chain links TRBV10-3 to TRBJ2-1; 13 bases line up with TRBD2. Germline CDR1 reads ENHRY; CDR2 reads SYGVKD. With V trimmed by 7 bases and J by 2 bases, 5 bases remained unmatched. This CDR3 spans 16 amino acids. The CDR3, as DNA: TGTGCCATCACCGGGACTAGCGGGAAGGCCTACAATGAGCAGTTCTTC. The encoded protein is CAITGTSGKAYNEQFF.

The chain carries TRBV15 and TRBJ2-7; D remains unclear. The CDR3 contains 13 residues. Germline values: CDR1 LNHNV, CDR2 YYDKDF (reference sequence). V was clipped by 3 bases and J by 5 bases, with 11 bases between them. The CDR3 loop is CATSSGPPNEQYV. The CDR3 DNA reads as TGTGCCACCAGCAGTGGCCCACCAAACGAGCAGTACGTC.

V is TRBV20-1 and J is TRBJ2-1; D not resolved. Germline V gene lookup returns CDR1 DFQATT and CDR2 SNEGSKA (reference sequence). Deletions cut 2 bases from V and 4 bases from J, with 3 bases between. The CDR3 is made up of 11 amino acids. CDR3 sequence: CSARQYNEQFF. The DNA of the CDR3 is TGCAGTGCTAGACAATACAATGAGCAGTTCTTC.

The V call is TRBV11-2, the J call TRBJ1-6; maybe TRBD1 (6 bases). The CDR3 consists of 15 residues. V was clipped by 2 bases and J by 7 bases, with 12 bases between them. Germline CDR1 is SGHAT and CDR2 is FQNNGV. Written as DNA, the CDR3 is TGTGCCAGCAGCTTATACGACAGGCCGAATTCACCCCTCCACTTT. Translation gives CASSLYDRPNSPLHF.

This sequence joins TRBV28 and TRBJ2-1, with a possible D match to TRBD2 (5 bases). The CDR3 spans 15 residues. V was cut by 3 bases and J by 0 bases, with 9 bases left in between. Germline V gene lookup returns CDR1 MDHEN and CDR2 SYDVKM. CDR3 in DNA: TGTGCCAGCAGTTTTGGCGGACTCTCCTACAATGAGCAGTTCTTC. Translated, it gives CASSFGGLSYNEQFF. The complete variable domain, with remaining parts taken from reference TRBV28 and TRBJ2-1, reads DVKVTQSSRYLVKRTGEKVFLECVQDMDHENMFWYRQDPGLGLRLIYFSYDVKMKEKGDIPEGYSVSREKKERFSLILESASTNQTSMYLCASSFGGLSYNEQFFGPGTRLTVL.

CDR3 loop: CASSSLGTAFNEKLFF. The CDR3 bases are TGTGCCAGCAGTTCCCTAGGGACAGCCTTTAATGAAAAACTGTTTTTT. The chain recombines TRBV27 with TRBJ1-4, with TRBD1 matching over 7 bases. After removal of 4 bases from V and 4 bases from J, the junction contained 9 bases not matched to a gene. This CDR3 is built from 16 residues. CDR1 is MNHEY, CDR2 SMNVEV, per germline (reference sequence).

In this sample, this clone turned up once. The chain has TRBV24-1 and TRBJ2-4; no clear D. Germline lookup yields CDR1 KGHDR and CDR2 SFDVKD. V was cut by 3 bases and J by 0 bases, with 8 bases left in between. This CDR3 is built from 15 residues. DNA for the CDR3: TGTGCCACCAGTGATAGTGCAGTAGCCAAAAACATTCAGTACTTC. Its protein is CATSDSAVAKNIQYF.